This T cell receptor (beta chain) was profiled in a study of T cells in Graves' hyperthyroidism and ophthalmopathy. Details on this clonotype: The junction differs from germline at one of its ends, possibly a read error.

There were TCR beta CDR3 regions amplified from RNA transcripts. HTBI primers were employed in a first-round RT-PCR of the TCR CDR3. In TCRdb, the multiplex PCR reads were re-called with MiXCR into one record per CDR3 protein. The data show some 250,000 distinct CDR3 sequences, with more than 12% seen just once and 13% held by the top ten. The sequencing sample was made of blood. The TCR originated in a middle-aged woman with Graves' hyperthyroidism that later progressed to Graves' ophthalmopathy.

CDR3 in DNA: TGTGCCAGCAGCTACGGGACAGGGGACGAGCGGTACTTC. It codes for CASSYGTGDERYF. The rearrangement uses TRBV11-2 and TRBJ2-7, with 10 nucleotides matching TRBD1. Germline lookup yields CDR1 SGHAT and CDR2 FQNNGV. The CDR3 is 13 amino acids. Drawing the rest from reference TRBV11-2 and TRBJ2-7, the complete variable domain is EAGVAQSPRYKIIEKRQSVAFWCNPISGHATLYWYQQILGQGPKLLIQFQNNGVVDDSQLPKDRFSAERLKGVDSTLKIQPAKLEDSAVYLCASSYGTGDERYFGPGTRLTVT.